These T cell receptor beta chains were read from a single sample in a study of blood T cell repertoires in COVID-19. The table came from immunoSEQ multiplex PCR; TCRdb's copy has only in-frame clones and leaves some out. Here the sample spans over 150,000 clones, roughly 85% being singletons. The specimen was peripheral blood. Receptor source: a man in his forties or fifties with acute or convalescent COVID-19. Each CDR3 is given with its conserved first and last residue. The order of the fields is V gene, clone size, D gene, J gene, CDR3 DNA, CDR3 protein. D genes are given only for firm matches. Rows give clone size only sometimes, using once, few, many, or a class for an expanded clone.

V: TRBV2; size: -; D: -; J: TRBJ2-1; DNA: TGTGCCAGCAGAAACCCATTCAATCTCACACCCAACTCCTACAATGAGCAGTTCTTC; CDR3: CASRNPFNLTPNSYNEQFF
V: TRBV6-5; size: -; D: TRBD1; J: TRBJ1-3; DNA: TGTGCCAGCAGCGCAGACAGGGTTTCGGGAAACACCATATATTTT; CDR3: CASSADRVSGNTIYF
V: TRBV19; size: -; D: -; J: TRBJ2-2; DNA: TGTGCCAGTAGTATAGAGACGGGTGGCGGGGAGCTGTTTTTT; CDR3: CASSIETGGGELFF
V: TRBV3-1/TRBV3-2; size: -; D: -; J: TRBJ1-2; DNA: TGTGCCAGCAGCCAAAGTGTAAGATGGAGCACGAACTATGGCTACACCTTC; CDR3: CASSQSVRWSTNYGYTF
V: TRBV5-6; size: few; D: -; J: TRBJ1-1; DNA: TGTGCCAGCAGCGGCGCTGGGACTAACTGGAACACTGAAGCTTTCTTT; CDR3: CASSGAGTNWNTEAFF
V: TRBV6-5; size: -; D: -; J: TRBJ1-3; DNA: TGTGCCAGCTGTCAGGCGGGGCACGCCGGAAACACCATATATTTT; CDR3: CASCQAGHAGNTIYF
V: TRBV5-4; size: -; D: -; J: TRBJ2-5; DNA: TGTGCCAGCAGCTTGGACCGGGTCGTAAAGACCCAGTACTTC; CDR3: CASSLDRVVKTQYF
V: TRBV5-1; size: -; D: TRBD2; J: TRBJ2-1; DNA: TGCGCCAGCAGCTTGGTATTCGGGCGGGGGGACAATGAGCAGTTCTTC; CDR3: CASSLVFGRGDNEQFF
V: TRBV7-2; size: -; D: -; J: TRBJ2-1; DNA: TGTGCCAGCAGGGTTGGGCATGAGCAGTTCTTC; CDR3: CASRVGHEQFF
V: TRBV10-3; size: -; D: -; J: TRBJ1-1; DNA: TGTGCCACCTTGACAGAGCCGAACACTGAAGCTTTCTTT; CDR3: CATLTEPNTEAFF
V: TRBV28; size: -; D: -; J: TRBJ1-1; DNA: TGTGCCAGCAGTCAAGTCAGGAGGGCCACTGAAGCTTTCTTT; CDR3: CASSQVRRATEAFF
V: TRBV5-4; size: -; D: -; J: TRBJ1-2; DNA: TGTGCCAGCAGAACCTGGACTAGCTATGGCTACACCTTC; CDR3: CASRTWTSYGYTF
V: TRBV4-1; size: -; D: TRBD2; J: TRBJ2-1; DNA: TGCGCCAGCGGACCGGGACTATTAGGGAATGAGCAGTTCTTC; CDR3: CASGPGLLGNEQFF
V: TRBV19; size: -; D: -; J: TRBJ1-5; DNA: TGTGCCAGTAGTATTGGGGGCACCCGCAATCAGCCCCAGCATTTT; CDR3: CASSIGGTRNQPQHF
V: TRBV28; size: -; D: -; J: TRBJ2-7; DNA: TGTGCCAGCAGTCTGGACAGTCGGGCCTACGAGCAGTACTTC; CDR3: CASSLDSRAYEQYF
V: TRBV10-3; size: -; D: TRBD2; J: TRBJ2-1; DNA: TGTGCCATCAGTCACGGACTAGCGGGGGGCTACTACAATGAGCAGTTCTTC; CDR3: CAISHGLAGGYYNEQFF
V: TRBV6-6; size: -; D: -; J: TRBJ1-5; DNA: TGTGCCAGCAGTCCCTATGGAGGCAGTCAGCCCCAGCATTTT; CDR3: CASSPYGGSQPQHF
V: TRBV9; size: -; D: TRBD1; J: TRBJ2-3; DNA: TGTGCCAGCAGCGTTACACAGGGGAAAGATACGCAGTATTTT; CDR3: CASSVTQGKDTQYF
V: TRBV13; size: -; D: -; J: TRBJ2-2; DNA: TGTGCCAGCAGCCCCGGTCGTAGCGGATTAAACACCGGGGAGCTGTTTTTT; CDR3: CASSPGRSGLNTGELFF
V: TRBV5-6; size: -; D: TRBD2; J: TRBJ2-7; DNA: TGTGCCAGCAGCTTCGGGACTATACATGGTGAGCAGTACTTC; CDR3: CASSFGTIHGEQYF
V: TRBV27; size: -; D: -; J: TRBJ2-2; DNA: TGTGCCAGCAGTTTACGTGGGACAAACACCGGGGAGCTGTTTTTT; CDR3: CASSLRGTNTGELFF
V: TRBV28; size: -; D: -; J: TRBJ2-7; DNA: TGTGCCACCAGGAGGGCAGGATTGGTTTACGAGCAGTACTTC; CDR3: CATRRAGLVYEQYF
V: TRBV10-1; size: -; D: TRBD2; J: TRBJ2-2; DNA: TGCGCCACCGGACGGGGGGGAGACGGGGAGCTGTTTTTT; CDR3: CATGRGGDGELFF
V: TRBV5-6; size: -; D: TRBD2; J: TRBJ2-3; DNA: TGTGCCAGCATCTCAAGCGGGGGCACAGATACGCAGTATTTT; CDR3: CASISSGGTDTQYF
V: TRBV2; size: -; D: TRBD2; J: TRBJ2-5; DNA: TGTGCCAGCAGACTAGCGGGGGGGGAGACCCAGTACTTC; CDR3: CASRLAGGETQYF
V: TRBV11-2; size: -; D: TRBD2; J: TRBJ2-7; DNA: TGTGCCAGCAGCTCCATTAGCGGGGGGACACGAGAAGTCTACGAGCAGTACTTC; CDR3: CASSSISGGTREVYEQYF
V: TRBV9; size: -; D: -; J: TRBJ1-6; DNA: TGTGCCAGCAGCGTAGGAGCGTTTTGGGATTCACCCCTCCACTTT; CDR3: CASSVGAFWDSPLHF
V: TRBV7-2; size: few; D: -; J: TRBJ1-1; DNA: TGTGCCAGCAGCTTAATCAGGGACACTGAAGCTTTCTTT; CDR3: CASSLIRDTEAFF
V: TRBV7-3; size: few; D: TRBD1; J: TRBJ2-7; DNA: TGTGCCAGCAGCTTAGGATCCGGGACAGGGGTATACGAGCAGTACTTC; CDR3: CASSLGSGTGVYEQYF
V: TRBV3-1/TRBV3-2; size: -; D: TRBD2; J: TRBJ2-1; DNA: TGTGCCAGCAGCCAAGGGATAGCGGGAAGTTACAATGAGCAGTTCTTC; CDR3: CASSQGIAGSYNEQFF
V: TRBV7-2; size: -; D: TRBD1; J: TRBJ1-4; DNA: TGTGCCAGCAGCTGGACAGGTGGAGAGGAAAAACTGTTTTTT; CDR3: CASSWTGGEEKLFF
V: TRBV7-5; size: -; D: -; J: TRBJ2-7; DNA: TGTGCCAGAAGCTTGGTTGGACTAGCTTGGGGAGAGCAGTACTTC; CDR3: CARSLVGLAWGEQYF
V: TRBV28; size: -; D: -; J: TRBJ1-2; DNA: TGTGCCAGCAGTTTACGGGGGTATGGCTACACCTTC; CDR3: CASSLRGYGYTF
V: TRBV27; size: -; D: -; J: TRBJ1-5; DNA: TGTGCCAGCAGTCCCCTTCTTGGGCGAAAGCAGCCCCAGCATTTT; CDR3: CASSPLLGRKQPQHF
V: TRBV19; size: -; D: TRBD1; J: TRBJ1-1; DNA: TGTGCCAGTAGTCTCGGGACAGGGATTGCGAACACTGAAGCTTTCTTT; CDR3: CASSLGTGIANTEAFF
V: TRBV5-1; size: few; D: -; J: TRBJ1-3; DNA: TGCGCCAGCAGCATATCTGGAAACACCATATATTTT; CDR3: CASSISGNTIYF
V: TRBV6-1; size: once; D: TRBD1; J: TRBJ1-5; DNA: TGTGCCAGCAGTGTCAGGGGACAGGGCGCAGATTATAGCAATCAGCCCCAGCATTTT; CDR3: CASSVRGQGADYSNQPQHF
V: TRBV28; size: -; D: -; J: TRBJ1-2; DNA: TGTGCCAGCGTAAATGACGGGGGGAGCGATGGCTACACCTTC; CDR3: CASVNDGGSDGYTF
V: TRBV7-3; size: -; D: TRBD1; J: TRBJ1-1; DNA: TGTGCCAGCAGCTTAATGGGCGGACAGGCTGGATACACTGAAGCTTTCTTT; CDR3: CASSLMGGQAGYTEAFF
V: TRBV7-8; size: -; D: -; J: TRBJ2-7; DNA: TGTGCCAGCAGCTTTGACAGAGATTCAACCATTCCCCTCTACGAGCAGTACTTC; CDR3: CASSFDRDSTIPLYEQYF
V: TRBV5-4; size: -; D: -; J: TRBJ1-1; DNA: TGTGCCAGCAGCTCCGCCAGCAGGCTGACGAACACTGAAGCTTTCTTT; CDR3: CASSSASRLTNTEAFF
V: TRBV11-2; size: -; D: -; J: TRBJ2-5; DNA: TGTGCCAGCAGCTTAGTCTACAGGGCTCAAGAGACCCAGTACTTC; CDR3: CASSLVYRAQETQYF
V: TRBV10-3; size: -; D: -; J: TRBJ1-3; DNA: TGTGCCATCAGAATGGATTCAGGGGTTGGAAACACCATATATTTT; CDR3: CAIRMDSGVGNTIYF
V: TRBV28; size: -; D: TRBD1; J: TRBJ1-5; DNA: TGTGCCAGCAGTTCCAATGGACAGGGGGCGAACAATCAGCCCCAGCATTTT; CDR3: CASSSNGQGANNQPQHF
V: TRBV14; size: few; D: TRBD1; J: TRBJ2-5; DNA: TGTGCCAGCAGCCTTCGTACGGGACAGGGAAAGGAGACCCAGTACTTC; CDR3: CASSLRTGQGKETQYF
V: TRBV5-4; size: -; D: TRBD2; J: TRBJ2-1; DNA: TGTGCCAGCAGCTTGAGGGCGGGGGGGCCTCCCTACAATGAGCAGTTCTTC; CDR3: CASSLRAGGPPYNEQFF